The 28 T cell receptor beta chains given below trace back to one sample, sequenced in a study of cytomegalovirus exposure and HLA in healthy donors. The PCR used 60 Vbeta and 13 Jbeta primers. Sequencing used immunoSEQ multiplex PCR; TCRdb keeps in-frame clones, though not all of them. This table has 150,000 to 200,000 clones, 70% to 80% appearing once. The sequenced sample consisted of PBMCs. The receptors shown here come from a woman between 45 and 65 years old in good health and CMV-seronegative.

This clone was observed a handful of times. CDR3: CASSSGTGVAEPQHF. CDR3 sequence (DNA): TGTGCCAGCAGTTCGGGGACAGGGGTAGCTGAGCCCCAGCATTTT. The chain couples TRBV5-8 to TRBJ1-5, with 10 nucleotides matching TRBD1. V dropped 5 bases and J dropped 8; count of bases not matched to a gene: 10. Germline-derived CDR1 and CDR2 are SGHTS and YDEGEE. CDR3 size: 15 residues.

In DNA, the CDR3 is TGTGCCAGCGGGAGGACAGGGGGCCGGTTGGAGCAGTACTTC. It translates to CASGRTGGRLEQYF. The gene calls are TRBV28 and TRBJ2-7, with TRBD1 identical over 11 bases. The CDR3 totals 14 residues. Germline loops: CDR1 MDHEN, CDR2 SYDVKM. Trimming removed 8 bases from V and 7 bases from J; junction bases left unmatched: 10. Looking up the rest from reference TRBV28 and TRBJ2-7 gives the full variable domain: DVKVTQSSRYLVKRTGEKVFLECVQDMDHENMFWYRQDPGLGLRLIYFSYDVKMKEKGDIPEGYSVSREKKERFSLILESASTNQTSMYLCASGRTGGRLEQYFGPGTRLTVT.

The sample holds one count of this clone. Here the CDR3 reads CASSGTGPGGTQYF. The CDR3 nucleotides are TGTGCCAGCAGTGGGACAGGTCCTGGGGGGACCCAGTACTTC. V and J are TRBV7-9 and TRBJ2-5; 8 positions agree with TRBD1. The J segment lost 7 bases and the V segment lost 6 bases, leaving 10 bases of the junction unmatched. The CDR3 spans 14 residues. The V gene's germline CDR1 is SEHNR and CDR2 FQNEAQ (reference sequence).

V gene TRBV6-5 combines with J gene TRBJ2-7; D is perhaps TRBD1 (5 bases). The CDR3 spans 12 residues. V lost 4 bases and J 3 bases, leaving 7 bases between the germline ends. Germline V lookup: CDR1 MNHEY, CDR2 SVGAGI. CDR3 sequence (DNA): TGTGCCAGCAGTTCCCAGGGCTACGAGCAGTACTTC. Its protein product is CASSSQGYEQYF.

This chain uses TRBV5-4 with TRBJ1-1, with a tentative D call TRBD1 (6 bases). CDR1 is SGHNT and CDR2 is YYREEE in the germline V gene (reference sequence). The CDR3 extends over 12 amino acids. Written as DNA, the CDR3 is TGTGCAACCAGGCAGGGGATCACTGAAGCTTTCTTT. Its translation is CATRQGITEAFF. The variable domain in full, completed from reference TRBV5-4 and TRBJ1-1, reads ETGVTQSPTHLIKTRGQQVTLRCSSQSGHNTVSWYQQALGQGPQFIFQYYREEENGRGNFPPRFSGLQFPNYSSELNVNALELDDSALYLCATRQGITEAFFGQGTRLTVV.

This clone is a singleton in its sample. The chain is built from TRBV27 and TRBJ2-2; the match to TRBD1 covers 7 bases. This CDR3 contains 15 residues. Germline lookup yields CDR1 MNHEY and CDR2 SMNVEV (reference sequence). V trimming: 3 bases; J trimming: 8 bases; junction bases outside the gene matches: 9. CDR3 region: CASSFNSGGWGELFF. As DNA, the CDR3 is TGTGCCAGCAGTTTCAACTCAGGGGGATGGGGGGAGCTGTTTTTT.

The J gene is TRBJ2-3, the V gene TRBV5-5; D perhaps matches TRBD1 (5 bases). Looked up from germline, CDR1 is SGHKS and CDR2 is YYEKEE (reference sequence). The CDR3 contains 15 residues. Trimming removed 2 bases at V and 2 bases at J, with 12 bases between. The CDR3 bases are TGTGCCAGCAGCTTAGTAAGGGGAAACACAGATACGCAGTATTTT. It encodes CASSLVRGNTDTQYF.

The rearrangement uses TRBV7-9 and TRBJ2-5; 9 bases map to TRBD2. V was clipped by 4 bases and J by 5 bases; unmatched bases: 8. Germline lookup yields CDR1 SEHNR and CDR2 FQNEAQ (reference sequence). The CDR3 spans 15 residues. The CDR3 nucleotides are TGTGCCAGCAGCTCACCGGGACTAGCTTGGGAGACCCAGTACTTC. This encodes CASSSPGLAWETQYF.

The chain joins TRBV5-1 to TRBJ2-5; D perhaps matches TRBD2 (5 bases). Per the germline V gene, CDR1 is SGHRS and CDR2 is YFSETQ. Trimming shortened V by 0 bases and J by 1 base, and 7 bases separated the two germline ends. CDR3 length: 14 residues. The CDR3 spells CASSLGGPQETQYF. In DNA, the CDR3 is TGCGCCAGCAGCTTGGGCGGGCCCCAAGAGACCCAGTACTTC.

The CDR3 region is CASSGPPGHLRYGYTF. The CDR3 DNA follows: TGTGCCAGCAGTGGCCCCCCGGGACACCTTCGCTATGGCTACACCTTC. This sequence joins TRBV6-1 and TRBJ1-2, with D possibly TRBD1 on 6 matching bases. V was clipped by 4 bases and J by 4 bases, with 19 bases between them. The CDR3 spans 16 residues. Germline V gene data show CDR1 as MNHNS and CDR2 as SASEGT.

This clone showed up just a few times. The chain uses TRBV5-6 and TRBJ2-5, with 10 bases aligning to TRBD2. The CDR3 length is 16 residues. The germline V gene encodes CDR1 SGHDT and CDR2 YYEEEE. V was clipped by 0 bases and J by 4 bases; unmatched bases: 6. The CDR3 nucleotides are TGTGCCAGCAGCTTGGGAGCGGGGGGGCCTCGAGAGACCCAGTACTTC. Its protein is CASSLGAGGPRETQYF.

This chain joins TRBV7-9 and TRBJ2-1; 9 bases are shared with TRBD1. The CDR3 totals 15 residues. Per the germline V gene, CDR1 is SEHNR and CDR2 is FQNEAQ (reference sequence). The V segment lost 4 bases and the J segment 2 bases; nucleotides outside the gene matches: 3. The CDR3 DNA sequence: TGTGCCAGCAGCTCAGACAGGGGGGCCTACAATGAGCAGTTCTTC. Protein sequence: CASSSDRGAYNEQFF. Together with reference TRBV7-9 and TRBJ2-1, the CDR3 gives the full variable domain: DTGVSQNPRHKITKRGQNVTFRCDPISEHNRLYWYRQTLGQGPEFLTYFQNEAQLEKSRLLSDRFSAERPKGSFSTLEIQRTEQGDSAMYLCASSSDRGAYNEQFFGPGTRLTVL.

This sequence joins TRBV7-9 and TRBJ2-7; 7 bases agree with TRBD2. The J segment lost 0 bases and the V segment lost 5 bases, leaving 7 bases of the junction unmatched. The CDR3 length is 15 residues. From germline, CDR1 is SEHNR and CDR2 FQNEAQ (reference sequence). The CDR3 region is CASSPGGGRSYEQYF. The CDR3 DNA sequence: TGTGCCAGCAGCCCGGGCGGGGGACGCTCCTACGAGCAGTACTTC. Using reference TRBV7-9 and TRBJ2-7 for the parts outside the CDR3, the full variable domain is DTGVSQNPRHKITKRGQNVTFRCDPISEHNRLYWYRQTLGQGPEFLTYFQNEAQLEKSRLLSDRFSAERPKGSFSTLEIQRTEQGDSAMYLCASSPGGGRSYEQYFGPGTRLTVT.

A single count supports this clone. The rearrangement joins TRBV5-5 to TRBJ2-7, with D possibly TRBD1 on 6 matching bases. CDR3 size: 15 residues. Germline V gene sequence: CDR1 SGHKS, CDR2 YYEKEE (reference sequence). V was trimmed by 4 bases and J by 1 base, leaving 15 bases between them. The chain's CDR3 is CASSHRGTGSYEQYF. CDR3 nucleotide sequence: TGTGCCAGCAGCCATAGAGGCACAGGGTCCTACGAGCAGTACTTC.

This clone was detected only once. The chain employs TRBV7-9 and TRBJ1-3; 8 bases are a match to TRBD1. CDR3 length: 18 amino acids. Germline-derived CDR1 and CDR2 are SEHNR and FQNEAQ (reference sequence). V shed 4 bases and J 0 bases; nucleotides not matched to a gene: 11. CDR3 sequence (DNA): TGTGCCAGCAGCTCCAGAAGGACAGGGACGGTCTCTGGAAACACCATATATTTT. It specifies CASSSRRTGTVSGNTIYF.

This clone was observed a single time. The chain uses TRBV28 and TRBJ1-4, with D tentatively TRBD1 (6 bases). This CDR3 is 16 amino acids long. Trimming took 6 bases from V and 8 from J, leaving 22 bases between them. The germline V gene has CDR1 MDHEN and CDR2 SYDVKM. CDR3 DNA: TGTGCCAGCAGCTGGGGGCAGGGTTTCAGCGGAGAAAAACTGTTTTTT. Amino acid sequence: CASSWGQGFSGEKLFF.

The chain combines TRBV27 with TRBJ1-5; 7 bases are a match to TRBD1. Germline assignment: CDR1 MNHEY and CDR2 SMNVEV (reference sequence). The CDR3 runs to 15 residues. V lost 5 bases, J lost 0 bases, and 4 bases stayed unmatched. In DNA form, the CDR3 reads TGTGCCAGCAGTGTCGACAGGGTTAGCAATCAGCCCCAGCATTTT. Translating gives CASSVDRVSNQPQHF.

The chain combines TRBV19 with TRBJ2-7; D is possibly TRBD1 (5 bases). The CDR3 loop spans 15 amino acids. Germline V CDR1 and CDR2: LNHDA, SQIVND (reference sequence). V lost 5 bases to trimming and J lost 4 bases, with 18 bases between them. The CDR3 here is CASSPRPAGIYEQYF. CDR3 nucleotides: TGTGCCAGTAGTCCCCGCCCCGCAGGGATATACGAGCAGTACTTC.

This clone was observed once. The gene calls are TRBV29-1 and TRBJ2-1; 8 nucleotides agree with TRBD2. There are 13 residues in the CDR3. The germline V gene has CDR1 SQVTM and CDR2 ANQGSEA. V was clipped by 4 bases and J by 2 bases; unmatched bases: 1. CDR3 residues: CSVVGRAYNEQFF. The CDR3 nucleotides read TGCAGCGTTGTCGGGAGGGCCTACAATGAGCAGTTCTTC.

This rearrangement joins TRBV18 to TRBJ1-6, with TRBD1 matching over 9 bases. Trimming removed 0 bases from V and 13 bases from J; junction bases left unmatched: 10. Germline assignment: CDR1 KGHSH and CDR2 LQKENI. The CDR3 is 16 amino acids. CDR3 sequence reads: CASSPPRGQGSGPLHF. CDR3 in DNA: TGTGCCAGCTCACCACCGAGGGGACAGGGCTCAGGGCCCCTCCACTTT.

V is TRBV5-8 and J is TRBJ1-2; D might be TRBD1 (5 bases). Deletions cut 0 bases from V and 8 bases from J, with 14 bases between. From germline, CDR1 is SGHTS and CDR2 YDEGEE. This CDR3 is 14 amino acids long. CDR3 amino acids: CASSLDSGKWGYTF. CDR3 nucleotide sequence: TGTGCCAGCAGCTTGGATTCAGGGAAATGGGGCTACACCTTC. The whole variable domain, filled in from reference TRBV5-8 and TRBJ1-2, reads EAGVTQSPTHLIKTRGQQATLRCSPISGHTSVYWYQQALGLGLQFLLWYDEGEERNRGNFPPRFSGRQFPNYSSELNVNALELEDSALYLCASSLDSGKWGYTFGSGTRLTVV.

The chain combines TRBV7-9 with TRBJ1-4, with 9 bases lining up with TRBD1. The CDR3 length is 14 residues. Trimming removed 5 bases from V and 8 bases from J; junction bases left unmatched: 6. Germline V lookup: CDR1 SEHNR, CDR2 FQNEAQ (reference sequence). The CDR3 is CASSHETGGEKLFF. As DNA, the CDR3 is TGTGCCAGCAGCCACGAGACAGGGGGGGAAAAACTGTTTTTT.

The chain employs TRBV7-3 and TRBJ1-2, with D perhaps TRBD1 (5 bases). CDR1 SGHTA and CDR2 FQGTGA come from the germline V gene. The CDR3 extends over 13 amino acids. V was pared by 5 bases and J by 8 bases, with 15 bases between. The CDR3 DNA reads TGTGCCAGCAGCCCCACGGGGGTGGGAGGCTACACCTTC. Amino acid sequence: CASSPTGVGGYTF.

The chain has TRBV5-5 and TRBJ2-3; D is perhaps TRBD1 (7 bases). This CDR3 is built from 16 residues. The V gene lost 0 bases and the J gene lost 4 bases, with 15 bases spanning the gap. Germline V gene sequence: CDR1 SGHKS, CDR2 YYEKEE (reference sequence). CDR3: CASSLETGRRADTQYF. CDR3 nucleotide sequence: TGTGCCAGCAGCTTGGAGACAGGGCGGAGGGCAGATACGCAGTATTTT.

This clone turned up a few times. CDR3 nucleotides: TGTGCCAGCGGACCTAAGGGGCCGTTTTTGAACACTGAAGCTTTCTTT. Residues: CASGPKGPFLNTEAFF. This chain connects TRBV5-4 to TRBJ1-1; perhaps TRBD1 as D (5 bases). Germline lookup yields CDR1 SGHNT and CDR2 YYREEE (reference sequence). V shed 7 bases and J shed 0 bases, with 19 bases lying between them. CDR3 length equals 16 residues.

This clone was detected a few times. CDR3 DNA sequence: TGTGCCAGCAGTTACTTCGAGACGCAGTATTTT. This encodes CASSYFETQYF. The V and J genes are TRBV6-5 and TRBJ2-3; D unresolved. The CDR3 has 11 amino acids. Germline assignment: CDR1 MNHEY and CDR2 SVGAGI. V lost 1 base and J lost 9, with 5 bases in between.

The chain carries TRBV6-5 and TRBJ1-1; D is perhaps TRBD1 (5 bases). This CDR3 is 15 amino acids long. Germline assignment: CDR1 MNHEY and CDR2 SVGAGI. Trimming took 2 bases from V and 8 from J, leaving 18 bases between them. For the CDR3, the DNA is TGTGCCAGCAGTTACGAGACGAACTTACGGGGGGAAGCTTTCTTT. Its protein product is CASSYETNLRGEAFF.

The V and J genes are TRBV7-6 and TRBJ2-1; TRBD2 agrees at 11 bases. Germline V gene lookup returns CDR1 SGHVS and CDR2 FNYEAQ. Losses at the gene ends were 2 bases for V and 4 bases for J; bases not matched to a gene: 13. The CDR3 contains 19 residues. Here the CDR3 DNA reads TGTGCCAGCAGCTTAACTCTCCCGGGACTAGCGGTCGTGTACAATGAGCAGTTCTTC. It translates to CASSLTLPGLAVVYNEQFF.